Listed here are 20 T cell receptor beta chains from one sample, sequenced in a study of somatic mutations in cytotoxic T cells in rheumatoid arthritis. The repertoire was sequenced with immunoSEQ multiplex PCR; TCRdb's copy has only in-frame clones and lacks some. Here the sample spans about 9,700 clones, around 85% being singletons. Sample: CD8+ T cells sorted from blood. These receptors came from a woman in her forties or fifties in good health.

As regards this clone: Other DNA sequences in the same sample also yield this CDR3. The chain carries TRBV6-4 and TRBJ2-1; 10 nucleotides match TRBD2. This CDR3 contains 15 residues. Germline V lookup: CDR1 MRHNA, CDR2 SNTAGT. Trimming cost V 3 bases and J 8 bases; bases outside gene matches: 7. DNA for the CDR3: TGTGCCAGCAGTGAAGAAGCGGGAGGGAGTCATGAGCAGTTCTTC. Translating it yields CASSEEAGGSHEQFF.

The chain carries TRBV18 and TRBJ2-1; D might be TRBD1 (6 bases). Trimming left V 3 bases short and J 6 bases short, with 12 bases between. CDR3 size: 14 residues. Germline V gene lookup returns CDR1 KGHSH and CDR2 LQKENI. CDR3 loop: CASSPSGQLNEQFF. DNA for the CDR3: TGTGCCAGCTCACCCTCGGGACAACTCAATGAGCAGTTCTTC.

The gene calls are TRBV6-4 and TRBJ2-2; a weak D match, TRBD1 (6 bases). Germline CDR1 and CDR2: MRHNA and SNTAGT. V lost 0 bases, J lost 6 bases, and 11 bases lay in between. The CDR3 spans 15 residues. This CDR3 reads CASSDSEQGAGELFF. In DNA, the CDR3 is TGTGCCAGCAGTGACTCAGAACAGGGAGCCGGGGAGCTGTTTTTT.

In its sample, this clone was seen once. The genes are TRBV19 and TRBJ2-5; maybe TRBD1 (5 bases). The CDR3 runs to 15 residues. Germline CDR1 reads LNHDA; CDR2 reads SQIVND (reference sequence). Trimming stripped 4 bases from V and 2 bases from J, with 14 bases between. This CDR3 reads CASSTRTTEQETQYF. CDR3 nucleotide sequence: TGTGCCAGTAGTACCCGGACAACCGAACAAGAGACCCAGTACTTC.

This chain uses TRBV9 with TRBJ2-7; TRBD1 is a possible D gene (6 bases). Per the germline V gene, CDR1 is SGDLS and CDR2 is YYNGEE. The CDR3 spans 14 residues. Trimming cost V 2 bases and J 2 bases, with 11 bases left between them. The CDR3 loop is CASSVTQGPYEQYF. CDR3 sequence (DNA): TGTGCCAGCAGCGTGACACAGGGCCCCTACGAGCAGTACTTC.

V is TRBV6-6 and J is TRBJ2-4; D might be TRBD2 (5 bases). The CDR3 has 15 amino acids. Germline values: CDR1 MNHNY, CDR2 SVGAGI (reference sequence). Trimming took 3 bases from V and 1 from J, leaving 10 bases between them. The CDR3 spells CASSYFSVAKNIQYF. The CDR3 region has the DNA TGTGCCAGCAGTTATTTTAGCGTGGCCAAAAACATTCAGTACTTC.

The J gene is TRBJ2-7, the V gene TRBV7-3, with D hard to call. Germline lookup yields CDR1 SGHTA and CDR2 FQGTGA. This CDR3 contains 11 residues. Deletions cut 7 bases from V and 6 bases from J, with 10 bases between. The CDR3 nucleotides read TGTGCCAGCACCTTTTGGAGCGAGCAGTACTTC. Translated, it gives CASTFWSEQYF.

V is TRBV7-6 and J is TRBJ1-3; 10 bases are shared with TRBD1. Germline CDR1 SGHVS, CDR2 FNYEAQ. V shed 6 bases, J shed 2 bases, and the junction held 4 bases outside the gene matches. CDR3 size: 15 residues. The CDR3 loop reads CASRDGTGAGNTIYF. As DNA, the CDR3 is TGTGCCAGCAGGGACGGGACAGGGGCTGGAAACACCATATATTTT.

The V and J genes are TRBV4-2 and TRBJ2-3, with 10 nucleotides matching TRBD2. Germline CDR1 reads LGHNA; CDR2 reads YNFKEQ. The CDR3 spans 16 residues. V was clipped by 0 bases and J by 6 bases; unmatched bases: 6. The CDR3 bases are TGTGCCAGCAGCCAAGAGCCAGCGGGGGGGCCGGATACGCAGTATTTT. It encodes CASSQEPAGGPDTQYF.

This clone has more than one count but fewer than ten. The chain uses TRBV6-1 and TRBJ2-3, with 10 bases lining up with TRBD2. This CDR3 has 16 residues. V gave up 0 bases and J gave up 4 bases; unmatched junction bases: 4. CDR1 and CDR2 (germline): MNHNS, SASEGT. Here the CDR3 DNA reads TGTGCCAGCAGTGAAGCAGCGGGGGGGCCCCCAGATACGCAGTATTTT. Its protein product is CASSEAAGGPPDTQYF.

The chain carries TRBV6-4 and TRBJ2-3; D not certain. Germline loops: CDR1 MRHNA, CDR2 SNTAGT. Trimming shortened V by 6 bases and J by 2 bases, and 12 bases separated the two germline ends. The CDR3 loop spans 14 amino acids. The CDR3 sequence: CASSPGLVTDTQYF. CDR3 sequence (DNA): TGTGCCAGCAGCCCGGGTCTGGTCACAGATACGCAGTATTTT.

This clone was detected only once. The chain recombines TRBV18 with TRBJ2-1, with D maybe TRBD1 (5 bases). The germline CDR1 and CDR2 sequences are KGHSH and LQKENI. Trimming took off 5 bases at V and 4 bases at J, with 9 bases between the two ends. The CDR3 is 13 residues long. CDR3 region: CASSGQGYNEQFF. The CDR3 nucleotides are TGTGCCAGCTCAGGGCAGGGATACAATGAGCAGTTCTTC.

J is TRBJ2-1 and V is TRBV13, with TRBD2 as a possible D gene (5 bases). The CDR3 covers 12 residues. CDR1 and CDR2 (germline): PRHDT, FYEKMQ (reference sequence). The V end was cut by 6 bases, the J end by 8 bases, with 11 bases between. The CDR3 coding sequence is TGTGCCAGCAGTAGGACTCCTCATGAGCAGTTCTTC. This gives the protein CASSRTPHEQFF. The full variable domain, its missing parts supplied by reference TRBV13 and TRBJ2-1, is AAGVIQSPRHLIKEKRETATLKCYPIPRHDTVYWYQQGPGQDPQFLISFYEKMQSDKGSIPDRFSAQQFSDYHSELNMSSLELGDSALYFCASSRTPHEQFFGPGTRLTVL.

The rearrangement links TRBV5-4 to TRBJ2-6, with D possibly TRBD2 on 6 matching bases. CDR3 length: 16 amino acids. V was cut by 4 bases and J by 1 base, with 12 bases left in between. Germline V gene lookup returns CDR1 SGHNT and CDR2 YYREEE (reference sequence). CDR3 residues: CASSLPDYSGANVLTF. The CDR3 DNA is TGTGCCAGCAGCCTTCCGGACTATTCTGGGGCCAACGTCCTGACTTTC.

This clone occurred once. The CDR3 sequence is CASSETGTSAYEQYF. The CDR3 DNA reads TGTGCCAGCAGTGAGACCGGGACTAGCGCGTACGAGCAGTACTTC. V is TRBV6-1 and J is TRBJ2-7; 10 positions agree with TRBD2. In germline, CDR1 is MNHNS, CDR2 SASEGT. J lost 4 bases, V lost 3 bases, and 6 bases had no gene match. This CDR3 spans 15 amino acids.

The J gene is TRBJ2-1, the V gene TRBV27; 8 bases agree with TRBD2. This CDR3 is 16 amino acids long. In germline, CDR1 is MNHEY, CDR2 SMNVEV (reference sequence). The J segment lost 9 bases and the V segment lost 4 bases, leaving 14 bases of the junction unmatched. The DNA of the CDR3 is TGTGCCAGCAGTTCTCCCCGCCCAGCGGGAGACCTTGAGCAGTTCTTC. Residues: CASSSPRPAGDLEQFF.

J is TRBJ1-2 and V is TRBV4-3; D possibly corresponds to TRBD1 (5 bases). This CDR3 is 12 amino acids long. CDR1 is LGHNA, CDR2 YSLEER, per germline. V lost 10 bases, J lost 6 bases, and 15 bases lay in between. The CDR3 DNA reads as TGCGCCACCCGGGGCCCGGGAGATGGCTACACCTTC. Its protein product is CATRGPGDGYTF.

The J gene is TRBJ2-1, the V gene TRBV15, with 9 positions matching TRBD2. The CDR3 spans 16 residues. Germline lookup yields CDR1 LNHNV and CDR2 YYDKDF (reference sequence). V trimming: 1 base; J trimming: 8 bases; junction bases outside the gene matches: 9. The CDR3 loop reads CATSRALWGLADEQFF. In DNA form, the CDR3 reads TGTGCCACCAGCAGAGCCTTGTGGGGACTAGCCGATGAGCAGTTCTTC.

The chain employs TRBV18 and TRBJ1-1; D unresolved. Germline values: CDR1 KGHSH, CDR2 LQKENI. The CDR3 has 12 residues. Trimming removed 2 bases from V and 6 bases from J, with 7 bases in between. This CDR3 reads CASSPNSPEAFF. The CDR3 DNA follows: TGTGCCAGCTCACCAAATAGCCCTGAAGCTTTCTTT.

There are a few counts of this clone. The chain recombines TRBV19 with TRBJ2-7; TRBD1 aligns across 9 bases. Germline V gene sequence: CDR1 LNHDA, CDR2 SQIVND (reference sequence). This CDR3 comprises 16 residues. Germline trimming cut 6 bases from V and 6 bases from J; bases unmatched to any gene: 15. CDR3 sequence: CASSQTPGQGLGEQYF. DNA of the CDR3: TGTGCCAGTAGCCAGACACCGGGACAGGGCCTGGGCGAGCAGTACTTC.